This TCR beta chain is from a study of GPR56 and killer-like receptors on CD4 memory cells (dated by TCRdb to between 2018 and 2020). With regard to the full study: The study proposed that the stepwise gain of KLRB1, KLRG1, GPR56 and finally KLRF1 marks human CD4+ memory T-cell differentiation and cytokine production potential. The study described its healthy blood donors as age-matched to the liver disease patients, who had a median age of 68 years.

Looking up the germline V gene (reference sequence) yields CDR1 LNHDA and CDR2 SQIVND. The CDR3 numbers 15 residues from cysteine through phenylalanine. A DNA sequence was not provided. These reads were obtained on an Illumina HiSeq 2500. For construction of sequencing libraries, the recombined TCRbeta locus was amplified according to a previously published PCR protocol. The study's own analysis went as follows. Reads whose average quality score was below 30 were removed, and the reads that remained were processed with IMSEQ. Each clonotype was defined by the combination of Vbeta gene, Jbeta gene and CDR3 amino acid sequence. The Morisita-Horn index, computed on the top 100 expanded clones, was used to quantify repertoire overlap between populations. Renyi diversity profiles, calculated on the top 100 expanded clones, were used to assess clonal diversity. TCRdb reprocessed the raw reads; every CDR3 protein sequence is a single record, and DNA is not supplied. The V and J calls and clone size come from TCRdb's table, not from the authors' own analysis. This specimen's table enumerates about 2,400 distinct CDR3 sequences. The biggest ten clones account for less than 5% of the sample.

Results the study describes overall, beyond this receptor: Clones dominating late populations 4 and 5 were also found in early populations 1 and 2, which the authors took as evidence for linear differentiation. Low clonal frequency was observed in the marker-negative population, and a progressive increase in clonal frequency, with a corresponding decrease in TCRbeta diversity, was observed along the proposed pathway. Rather than covering full repertoires, the diversity and similarity analyses were limited to the 100 most expanded clones in each population. TCR repertoires overlapped especially between the late populations 4 and 5, and partly population 3.

Before TCRbeta sequencing, fluorescence-activated cell sorting was used to enrich five KLR/GPR56-defined CD4+ populations. To test a linear memory differentiation pathway, TCRbeta repertoires were sequenced from five CD4+ T-cell subsets defined by expression of KLRB1, KLRG1, GPR56 and KLRF1. TCR-sequenced cells came from peripheral blood of healthy control individuals, reported as five donors in the TCRbeta analysis figure. The researchers collected heparinized peripheral blood and processed every sample within one hour of retrieval. Blood was diluted 1:2 in PBS, and peripheral blood mononuclear cells were then isolated from the diluted blood at room temperature by Biocoll density gradient centrifugation. CD4+ T cells were enriched from freshly isolated PBMCs by magnetic sorting with anti-CD4 MicroBeads before flow sorting. A BD FACSAria II was used to sort CD4+ T cells enriched from PBMCs of healthy donors according to marker expression. Surface staining used anti-KLRB1 clone 191B8, anti-KLRF1 clone 4A4.D10 and anti-KLRG1 clone REA261 antibodies from Miltenyi Biotec.

Note on this clonotype: This receptor's antigen is unknown.

The clonotype originates from a human donor in good health. The chain joins TRBV19 to TRBJ2-3; the TCRdb D gene call, TRBD1, has no DNA to confirm it. Sample: memory CD4+ T cells from blood. The CDR3 region reads CASSIGTDRADTQYF.